The next 25 T cell receptor beta chains were all read from a single sample in a study of T cell repertoires in cytomegalovirus infection. TCRdb redid the calling of the reads with MiXCR, one entry per CDR3 protein. Among around 100,000 distinct CDR3 sequences, roughly 31% were seen once, and the ten largest hold around two fifths. No antigens are known for them. The source material was CD8+ T cells from cultured PBMCs, sampled from culture after CMV antigen stimulation. The receptors were sampled from a human donor in good health (CMV status not recorded). Some clones in this sample may be carry-over from other donors' samples.

The sample holds many counts of this clonotype. The chain links TRBV10-3 to TRBJ1-6, with 8 bases aligning to TRBD1. V trimming: 4 bases; J trimming: 7 bases; junction bases outside the gene matches: 6. Germline-derived CDR1 and CDR2 are ENHRY and SYGVKD. The CDR3 extends over 15 amino acids. The CDR3 region is CAISGTGSPNSPLHF. The CDR3 nucleotides are TGTGCCATCAGTGGGACAGGGAGCCCCAATTCACCCCTCCACTTT.

This clonotype showed up just once. The gene calls are TRBV20-1 and TRBJ2-3, with TRBD2 matching over 10 bases. CDR3 length: 18 residues. CDR1 is DFQATT and CDR2 is SNEGSKA in the germline V gene (reference sequence). V shed 1 base and J 0 bases; nucleotides not matched to a gene: 10. The CDR3 loop reads CSARVSGGAEWSTDTQYF. DNA of the CDR3: TGCAGTGCTAGAGTCAGCGGGGGGGCCGAGTGGAGCACAGATACGCAGTATTTT.

The CDR3 DNA sequence: TGTGCCAGCAGTCGACCCGTCGGGAGGGAAGCTTTCTTT. Translated, it gives CASSRPVGREAFF. The chain couples TRBV6-6 to TRBJ1-1; D is uncertain. CDR3 length: 13 amino acids. CDR1 and CDR2 from the germline V gene are MNHNY and SVGAGI (reference sequence). The germline V and J ends were trimmed by 5 bases and 8 bases, with 15 bases remaining between them.

The chain is built from TRBV14 and TRBJ2-1, with 9 bases that match TRBD1. CDR1 and CDR2 (germline): SGHDN, FVKESK. CDR3 length: 18 residues. The V gene end was trimmed by 4 bases and the J gene end by 9 bases; junction bases not matched to a gene: 19. The CDR3 DNA sequence: TGTGCCAGCAGCCCGACCCTCGGGACAGGGCCGAGGATCGGTGAGCAGTTCTTC. Its translation is CASSPTLGTGPRIGEQFF.

The sample holds a few counts of this clonotype. The chain uses TRBV6-1 and TRBJ2-3; D unclear. The CDR3 spans 13 residues. V lost 2 bases and J lost 6, with 9 bases in between. Germline V lookup: CDR1 MNHNS, CDR2 SASEGT. DNA for the CDR3: TGTGCCAGCAGTGAACGTGGGTTCGATACGCAGTATTTT. Residues: CASSERGFDTQYF.

This clonotype was observed a few times. This sequence joins TRBV2 and TRBJ2-7; D might be TRBD1 or TRBD2, each matching 5 bases. CDR3 length: 17 amino acids. CDR1 is SNHLY, CDR2 FYNNEI, per germline. V shed 4 bases and J shed 6 bases, with 25 bases lying between them. The CDR3 region has the DNA TGTGCCAGCAGTGGGCTAGGACGGTTGGCCTGGGGGAGCGAGCAGTACTTC. Translated: CASSGLGRLAWGSEQYF.

The V gene is TRBV10-3, the J gene TRBJ1-2, with a tentative D call TRBD1 (6 bases). Trimming cost V 0 bases and J 4 bases, with 12 bases left between them. Germline CDR1 ENHRY, CDR2 SYGVKD. There are 15 residues in the CDR3. The CDR3 DNA reads TGTGCCATCAGTGAGTCGCCAGGGGACGTCTATGGCTACACCTTC. Residues: CAISESPGDVYGYTF.

This clonotype was counted between two and nine times. The rearrangement links TRBV11-2 to TRBJ1-1; TRBD1 agrees at 8 bases. This CDR3 is 17 amino acids long. The V and J ends lost 1 base and 0 bases, in that order; junction bases with no gene match: 7. The germline CDR1 and CDR2 sequences are SGHAT and FQNNGV. The CDR3 DNA reads as TGTGCCAGCAGCTTAGTGGGACAGGCTTACATGAACACTGAAGCTTTCTTT. Its translation: CASSLVGQAYMNTEAFF. The complete variable domain, with remaining parts taken from reference TRBV11-2 and TRBJ1-1, reads EAGVAQSPRYKIIEKRQSVAFWCNPISGHATLYWYQQILGQGPKLLIQFQNNGVVDDSQLPKDRFSAERLKGVDSTLKIQPAKLEDSAVYLCASSLVGQAYMNTEAFFGQGTRLTVV.

The V call is TRBV7-9, the J call TRBJ1-2; 9 bases align to TRBD1. The germline V gene encodes CDR1 SEHNR and CDR2 FQNEAQ (reference sequence). This CDR3 is built from 16 residues. With V trimmed by 4 bases and J by 3 bases, 9 bases remained unmatched. For the CDR3, the DNA is TGTGCCAGCAGCTCTTCAACGACAGGGGGTTACTATGGCTACACCTTC. Translation gives CASSSSTTGGYYGYTF.

This clonotype was observed many times. J is TRBJ2-7 and V is TRBV7-9, with 8 nucleotides matching TRBD2. CDR1 is SEHNR, CDR2 FQNEAQ, per germline (reference sequence). This CDR3 comprises 13 residues. Losses at the gene ends were 6 bases for V and 1 base for J; bases not matched to a gene: 2. DNA of the CDR3: TGTGCCAGCAGTGCGGGGGGATCCTACGAGCAGTACTTC. Protein product: CASSAGGSYEQYF.

This chain uses TRBV28 with TRBJ1-1, with TRBD1 identical over 9 bases. The CDR3 covers 15 residues. The germline V gene encodes CDR1 MDHEN and CDR2 SYDVKM. The ends lost 3 bases at V and 3 bases at J; junction bases unmatched: 5. The CDR3 loop reads CASSFPTGGDTEAFF. CDR3 DNA sequence: TGTGCCAGCAGTTTTCCCACAGGGGGCGACACTGAAGCTTTCTTT.

This chain connects TRBV6-6 to TRBJ2-2, with 8 bases lining up with TRBD1. The CDR3 has 16 amino acids. Germline-derived CDR1 and CDR2 are MNHNY and SVGAGI (reference sequence). V was pared by 2 bases and J by 3 bases, with 5 bases of the junction left unmatched. CDR3 loop: CASSYQGARDTGELFF. The CDR3 coding sequence is TGTGCCAGCAGTTACCAGGGGGCTAGGGACACCGGGGAGCTGTTTTTT.

CDR3 loop: CASSLSWGKGDNEQFF. For the CDR3, the DNA is TGTGCCAGCAGCTTATCCTGGGGAAAGGGGGACAATGAGCAGTTCTTC. The chain has TRBV7-9 and TRBJ2-1, with D perhaps matching TRBD1 (6 bases). There are 16 residues in the CDR3. The V gene lost 2 bases and the J gene lost 5 bases, with 16 bases spanning the gap. Germline loops: CDR1 SEHNR, CDR2 FQNEAQ (reference sequence).

This clonotype was observed a single time. This chain connects TRBV5-1 to TRBJ1-3; TRBD1 matches 11 bases. Germline trimming cut 1 base from V and 2 bases from J; bases unmatched to any gene: 5. The CDR3 sequence is 17 residues long. Germline-derived CDR1 and CDR2 are SGHRS and YFSETQ. DNA of the CDR3: TGCGCCAGCAGCTTGTGGGGGACAGGGGGAACTGGAAACACCATATATTTT. Its translation is CASSLWGTGGTGNTIYF. Full variable domain (remainder filled in from reference TRBV5-1 and TRBJ1-3): KAGVTQTPRYLIKTRGQQVTLSCSPISGHRSVSWYQQTPGQGLQFLFEYFSETQRNKGNFPGRFSGRQFSNSRSEMNVSTLELGDSALYLCASSLWGTGGTGNTIYFGEGSWLTVV.

The chain links TRBV11-2 to TRBJ2-3; a weak D match, TRBD2 (7 bases). V lost 1 base and J 5 bases, leaving 22 bases between the germline ends. Looked up from germline, CDR1 is SGHAT and CDR2 is FQNNGV. This CDR3 is 18 amino acids long. The CDR3 loop is CASSLVSASAGAVDTQYF. CDR3 DNA sequence: TGTGCCAGCAGCTTAGTAAGCGCTAGTGCGGGGGCAGTAGATACGCAGTATTTT.

The rearrangement uses TRBV12-3 or TRBV12-4 and TRBJ1-1, with 10 bases fitting TRBD1. V trimming: 3 bases; J trimming: 10 bases; junction bases outside the gene matches: 23. The CDR3 covers 19 residues. CDR3 DNA sequence: TGTGCCAGCAGTTTGCAGTCGACGATGGCCGGACAGGGGGTAAGGGGAGCTTTCTTT. Translation gives CASSLQSTMAGQGVRGAFF.

This clonotype was seen more than once but under ten times. The chain links TRBV6-5 to TRBJ2-1, with a tentative D call TRBD1 (6 bases). Germline V gene data show CDR1 as MNHEY and CDR2 as SVGAGI. Trimming shortened V by 6 bases and J by 4 bases, and 25 bases separated the two germline ends. This CDR3 contains 18 residues. The CDR3 loop reads CASRHRVSSSSEYNEQFF. Written as DNA, the CDR3 is TGTGCCAGCAGGCACAGGGTATCGAGTAGTAGCGAGTACAATGAGCAGTTCTTC.

The chain uses TRBV6-1 and TRBJ1-2, with a tentative D call TRBD1 (5 bases). CDR3 length equals 12 residues. V was cut by 5 bases and J by 6 bases, with 10 bases left in between. CDR1 is MNHNS, CDR2 SASEGT, per germline. The CDR3 DNA reads as TGTGCCAGCAGTTACGCGGGGGATGGCTACACCTTC. Translating gives CASSYAGDGYTF.

This clonotype has only a few counts. The chain links TRBV7-9 to TRBJ2-6; D may be TRBD1 or TRBD2 (5 bases each). This CDR3 is built from 18 residues. V was clipped by 3 bases and J by 2 bases, with 17 bases between them. Germline loops: CDR1 SEHNR, CDR2 FQNEAQ (reference sequence). The CDR3: CASSFYLGEVAGANVLTF. The DNA for the CDR3 is TGTGCCAGCAGCTTTTATTTGGGGGAAGTGGCTGGGGCCAACGTCCTGACTTTC.

The chain couples TRBV6-1 to TRBJ2-7, with D tentatively TRBD1 (5 bases). This CDR3 has 14 residues. Trimming took off 8 bases at V and 5 bases at J, with 19 bases between the two ends. The V gene's germline CDR1 is MNHNS and CDR2 SASEGT. The CDR3 DNA reads as TGTGCCAGCCAGGGATCCCAACGGTGGGACGAGCAGTACTTC. Protein product: CASQGSQRWDEQYF.

The CDR3 DNA sequence: TGTGCCAGCAGCTTATACCCCAATAGCGGCGATTCCTACGAGCAGTACTTC. It specifies CASSLYPNSGDSYEQYF. The chain couples TRBV7-6 to TRBJ2-7; D perhaps matches TRBD2 (6 bases). This CDR3 spans 17 amino acids. With 2 bases removed from V and 1 base from J, the gap between germline ends came to 18 bases. Germline assignment: CDR1 SGHVS and CDR2 FNYEAQ.

This clonotype was detected ten times or more. This chain links TRBV7-2 with TRBJ2-3, with D perhaps TRBD1 (6 bases). V was clipped by 0 bases and J by 4 bases, with 14 bases between them. Per the germline V gene, CDR1 is SGHTA and CDR2 is FQGNSA. The CDR3 consists of 16 residues. The CDR3 spells CASSLAPQGAPDTQYF. The CDR3 nucleotides are TGTGCCAGCAGCTTAGCGCCACAGGGAGCCCCAGATACGCAGTATTTT. The full variable domain, its missing parts supplied by reference TRBV7-2 and TRBJ2-3, is GAGVSQSPSNKVTEKGKDVELRCDPISGHTALYWYRQSLGQGLEFLIYFQGNSAPDKSGLPSDRFSAERTGGSVSTLTIQRTQQEDSAVYLCASSLAPQGAPDTQYFGPGTRLTVL.

The chain recombines TRBV4-3 with TRBJ1-2; unclear D gene. Deletions cut 3 bases from V and 3 bases from J, with 17 bases between. Germline CDR1 reads LGHNA; CDR2 reads YSLEER. The CDR3 is made up of 16 amino acids. The CDR3 loop reads CASSHGRTWTDYGYTF. CDR3 nucleotide sequence: TGCGCCAGCAGCCACGGTCGCACCTGGACGGACTATGGCTACACCTTC.

This clonotype was counted between two and nine times. V gene TRBV6-5 combines with J gene TRBJ2-2; either TRBD1 or TRBD2 may supply D (6 bases each). The CDR3 runs 16 residues. Trimming cost V 0 bases and J 7 bases, with 15 bases left between them. The V gene's germline CDR1 is MNHEY and CDR2 SVGAGI. The CDR3 DNA reads as TGTGCCAGCAGTTACTCCGGGGGCGCTGGCTTCGGGGAGCTGTTTTTT. Its translation: CASSYSGGAGFGELFF.

This clonotype was seen at least ten times. The rearrangement joins TRBV7-6 to TRBJ1-2, with no clear D. CDR1 and CDR2 (germline): SGHVS, FNYEAQ. V was trimmed by 0 bases and J by 4 bases, leaving 9 bases between them. This CDR3 spans 14 amino acids. The CDR3, as DNA: TGTGCCAGCAGCTTAGCAGGGTCTGGCTATGGCTACACCTTC. Its protein is CASSLAGSGYGYTF.